This TCR beta chain was documented in a study of OX40 agonist ivuxolimab in advanced cancers. Whole-study findings and limits: Low normalized T-cell clonal expansion was additionally recorded for some nonresponders.

Profiling relied on immunoSEQ multiplex PCR, and the TCRdb table lists in-frame clones only, not all of them. Of tens of thousands of clones listed, about 86% are singletons. From germline, CDR1 is LGHNA and CDR2 YNFKEQ. The CDR3 runs 14 residues. In regard to this clone: Its antigen is still unknown. Mismatch with germline at one junction end may stem from a read error.

Sequenced here: CD4+ or CD8+ T cells sorted from blood, sampled in a trial of the OX40 agonist ivuxolimab. The chain couples TRBV4-2 to TRBJ2-3; TRBD2 aligns across 7 bases. This sequence originates from an adult with an advanced solid tumor such as melanoma, head and neck, liver or kidney cancer. CDR3 sequence reads: CASSQEGRVVVADF. In nucleotides, the CDR3 is TGTGCCAGCAGCCAAGAAGGGAGGGTGGTGGTGGCGGATTTT.